These 23 T cell receptor beta chains were sequenced from one sample in a study of monozygotic twins with inflammatory bowel disease. TCRdb reanalyzed the 5' RACE reads, giving one entry per CDR3 protein sequence and no DNA. Here the sample table reports a few hundred thousand distinct CDR3 sequences. The sample consisted of blood. All receptors come from a human donor with ulcerative colitis or Crohn's disease, or a healthy co-twin of an affected twin (not recorded which).

The rearrangement links TRBV5-1 to TRBJ2-5; there is no DNA to check the TCRdb D call of TRBD1. Per the germline V gene, CDR1 is SGHRS and CDR2 is YFSETQ. The CDR3 is 14 residues long. The CDR3 protein is CASSLVGEEETQYF.

The rearrangement joins TRBV7-3 to TRBJ1-1. Germline V gene data show CDR1 as SGHTA and CDR2 as FQGTGA. The CDR3 covers 13 residues. CDR3: CASSFNMDTEAFF.

The V call is TRBV12-3 or TRBV12-4, the J call TRBJ2-2; as DNA is missing, the TRBD1 call by TCRdb cannot be tested. The CDR3 totals 16 residues. The CDR3: CASRDPGQGLSGELFF.

This sequence joins TRBV15 and TRBJ1-1. CDR1 LNHNV and CDR2 YYDKDF come from the germline V gene (reference sequence). The CDR3 is 15 residues long. The CDR3 here is CATSEVIGRGTEAFF.

The rearrangement joins TRBV12-3 or TRBV12-4 to TRBJ2-1; TCRdb indicates TRBD1, and absent DNA this call remains unverified. CDR3 length equals 16 residues. The CDR3 is CASSPQDWGIYNEQFF.

CDR3 protein: CASSMGTVGTDTQYF. The chain employs TRBV19 and TRBJ2-3; checking the TCRdb D call of TRBD1 is not possible without DNA. Per the germline V gene, CDR1 is LNHDA and CDR2 is SQIVND (reference sequence). CDR3 size: 15 residues.

The chain uses TRBV20-1 and TRBJ2-7. The CDR3 totals 12 residues. CDR1 is DFQATT and CDR2 is SNEGSKA in the germline V gene (reference sequence). The CDR3 loop is CSAREGKYEQYF.

This chain uses TRBV20-1 with TRBJ2-1; the D gene TCRdb calls, TRBD2, cannot be checked with no DNA. CDR3 length equals 14 residues. Germline V gene sequence: CDR1 DFQATT, CDR2 SNEGSKA (reference sequence). This CDR3 reads CSAKLAGSYNEQFF.

The chain employs TRBV6-5 and TRBJ2-7; TCRdb's D gene call, TRBD2, goes unchecked for lack of DNA. This CDR3 has 15 residues. The germline gives CDR1 MNHEY, CDR2 SVGAGI. The CDR3 sequence: CASLSGGSNSYEQYF.

The chain uses TRBV7-9 and TRBJ1-5; with no DNA, the TCRdb D assignment of TRBD1 cannot be verified. From germline, CDR1 is SEHNR and CDR2 FQNEAQ (reference sequence). This CDR3 spans 15 amino acids. CDR3 amino acids: CASSFGTGRVEPQHF. Variable domain in full (rest from reference TRBV7-9 and TRBJ1-5): DTGVSQNPRHKITKRGQNVTFRCDPISEHNRLYWYRQTLGQGPEFLTYFQNEAQLEKSRLLSDRFSAERPKGSFSTLEIQRTEQGDSAMYLCASSFGTGRVEPQHFGDGTRLSIL.

V gene TRBV3-1 combines with J gene TRBJ2-7; checking the TCRdb D call of TRBD1 is not possible without DNA. The CDR3 length is 18 residues. From germline, CDR1 is LGHDT and CDR2 YNNKEL (reference sequence). Here the CDR3 reads CASSQDIRSGQSSYEQYF.

The rearrangement links TRBV29-1 to TRBJ2-1. The germline V gene has CDR1 SQVTM and CDR2 ANQGSEA. This CDR3 has 12 residues. The CDR3 loop reads CSVEFLYNEQFF.

This chain joins TRBV2 and TRBJ2-7; TCRdb selects TRBD1, and the lack of DNA leaves this call unchecked. The CDR3 loop spans 12 amino acids. Germline V gene lookup returns CDR1 SNHLY and CDR2 FYNNEI. This chain's CDR3 is CASSVQGYEQYF.

V usage is TRBV6-5 and J usage is TRBJ1-4. The CDR3 length is 13 residues. Germline V gene sequence: CDR1 MNHEY, CDR2 SVGAGI. The CDR3 protein is CASSLDGNEKLFF.

The chain employs TRBV28 and TRBJ2-2; TCRdb designates TRBD2, a call that cannot be tested without DNA. In germline, CDR1 is MDHEN, CDR2 SYDVKM. The CDR3 loop spans 17 amino acids. CDR3 loop: CASSLGFSGSYTGELFF.

V usage is TRBV7-9 and J usage is TRBJ2-7; TCRdb lists TRBD1, though no DNA is available to test this call. This CDR3 is built from 14 residues. CDR1 is SEHNR and CDR2 is FQNEAQ in the germline V gene (reference sequence). This CDR3 is CASSLDIRQDEQYF.

This chain joins TRBV20-1 and TRBJ1-3. The CDR3 spans 13 residues. Germline V gene sequence: CDR1 DFQATT, CDR2 SNEGSKA (reference sequence). The CDR3 loop is CSAETSSGNTIYF.

V gene TRBV20-1 combines with J gene TRBJ1-2. There are 14 residues in the CDR3. Germline V CDR1 and CDR2: DFQATT, SNEGSKA (reference sequence). The chain's CDR3 is CSAPVFETNYGYTF.

V is TRBV5-1 and J is TRBJ1-1. CDR3 size: 14 residues. Germline CDR1 and CDR2: SGHRS and YFSETQ. The chain's CDR3 is CASSSEWVGTEAFF.

This clonotype shows up as medium-sized (0.01 to 0.1%) by frequency. The V call is TRBV15, the J call TRBJ2-6; the TCRdb call, TRBD1, lacks DNA for checking. The CDR3 extends over 20 amino acids. The germline gives CDR1 LNHNV, CDR2 YYDKDF (reference sequence). This CDR3 reads CATSRGIRQGLTPGANVLTF.

The V gene is TRBV18, the J gene TRBJ2-5; the TRBD2 assignment by TCRdb is unverifiable without DNA. The CDR3 runs 13 residues. In germline, CDR1 is KGHSH, CDR2 LQKENI. The CDR3 loop reads CASSRGEQETQYF.

The chain carries TRBV7-2 and TRBJ2-3. CDR3 size: 14 residues. From germline, CDR1 is SGHTA and CDR2 FQGNSA. CDR3 in amino acids: CASSSQRTGDTQYF.

The chain links TRBV5-1 to TRBJ2-7; with no DNA, the TCRdb D assignment of TRBD1 cannot be verified. The CDR3 runs to 16 residues. Germline assignment: CDR1 SGHRS and CDR2 YFSETQ. CDR3 region: CASSFTGGVPGVEQYF.